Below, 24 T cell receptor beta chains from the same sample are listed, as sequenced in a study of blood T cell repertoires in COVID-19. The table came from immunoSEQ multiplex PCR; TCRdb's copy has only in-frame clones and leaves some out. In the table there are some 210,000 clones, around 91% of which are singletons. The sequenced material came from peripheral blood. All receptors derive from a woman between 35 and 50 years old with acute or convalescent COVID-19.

The chain's CDR3 is CASSRGLAGLETQYF. The CDR3 region has the DNA TGCGCCAGCAGCCGAGGACTAGCGGGGTTAGAGACCCAGTACTTC. This chain connects TRBV5-1 to TRBJ2-5, with 12 bases lining up with TRBD2. This CDR3 has 15 amino acids. The ends lost 4 bases at V and 4 bases at J; junction bases unmatched: 5. Looked up from germline, CDR1 is SGHRS and CDR2 is YFSETQ. Full variable domain (rest looked up from reference TRBV5-1 and TRBJ2-5): KAGVTQTPRYLIKTRGQQVTLSCSPISGHRSVSWYQQTPGQGLQFLFEYFSETQRNKGNFPGRFSGRQFSNSRSEMNVSTLELGDSALYLCASSRGLAGLETQYFGPGTRLLVL.

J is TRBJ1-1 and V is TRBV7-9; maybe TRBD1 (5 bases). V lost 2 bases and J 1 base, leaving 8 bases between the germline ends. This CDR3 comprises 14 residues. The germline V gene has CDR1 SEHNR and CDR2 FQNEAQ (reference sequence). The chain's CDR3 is CASSLMQGNTEAFF. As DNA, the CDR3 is TGTGCCAGCAGCTTAATGCAGGGGAACACTGAAGCTTTCTTT.

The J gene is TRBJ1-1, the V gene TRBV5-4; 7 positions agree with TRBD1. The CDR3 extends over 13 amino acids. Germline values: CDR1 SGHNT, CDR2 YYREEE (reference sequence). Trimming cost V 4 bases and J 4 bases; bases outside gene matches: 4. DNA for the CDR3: TGTGCCAGCAGCCCTGGACAGGTCACTGAAGCTTTCTTT. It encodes CASSPGQVTEAFF.

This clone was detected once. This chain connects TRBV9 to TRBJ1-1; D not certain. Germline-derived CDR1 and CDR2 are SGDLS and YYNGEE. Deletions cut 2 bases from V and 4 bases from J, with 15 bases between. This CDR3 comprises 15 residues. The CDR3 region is CASSVGSVVVTEAFF. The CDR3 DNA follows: TGTGCCAGCAGCGTTGGAAGCGTAGTAGTCACTGAAGCTTTCTTT.

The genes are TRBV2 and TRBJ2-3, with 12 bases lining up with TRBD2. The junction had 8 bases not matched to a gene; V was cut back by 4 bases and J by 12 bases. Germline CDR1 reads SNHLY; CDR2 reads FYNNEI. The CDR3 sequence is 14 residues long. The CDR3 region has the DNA TGTGCCAGCAGTGCCCGACTAGCGGGGGAGACTCAGTATTTT. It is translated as CASSARLAGETQYF.

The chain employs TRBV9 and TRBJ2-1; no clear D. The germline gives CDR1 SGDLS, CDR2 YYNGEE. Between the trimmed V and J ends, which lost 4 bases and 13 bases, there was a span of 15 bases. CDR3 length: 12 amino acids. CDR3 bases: TGTGCCAGCAGCCCCCACGCCGGGTCCCAGTTCTTC. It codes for CASSPHAGSQFF.

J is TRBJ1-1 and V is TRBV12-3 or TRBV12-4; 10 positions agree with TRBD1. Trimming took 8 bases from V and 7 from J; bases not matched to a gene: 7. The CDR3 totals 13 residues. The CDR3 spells CASGDRGRGEAFF. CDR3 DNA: TGTGCCAGCGGGGACAGGGGTCGGGGTGAAGCTTTCTTT.

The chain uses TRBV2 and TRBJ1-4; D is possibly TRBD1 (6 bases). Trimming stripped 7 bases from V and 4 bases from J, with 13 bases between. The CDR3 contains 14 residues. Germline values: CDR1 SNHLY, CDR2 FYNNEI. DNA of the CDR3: TGTGCCAGCACAACAGGGACGGGTAATGAAAAACTGTTTTTT. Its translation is CASTTGTGNEKLFF.

This CDR3 is CASSQDNAGTVTEAFF. DNA of the CDR3: TGTGCCAGCAGCCAAGATAATGCAGGTACAGTCACTGAAGCTTTCTTT. The J gene is TRBJ1-1, the V gene TRBV3-1 (or the pseudogene TRBV3-2); D remains unclear. The CDR3 totals 16 residues. Trimming pared 0 bases from V and 4 bases from J, leaving 15 bases between. Germline-derived CDR1 and CDR2 are LGHDT and YNNKEL (reference sequence).

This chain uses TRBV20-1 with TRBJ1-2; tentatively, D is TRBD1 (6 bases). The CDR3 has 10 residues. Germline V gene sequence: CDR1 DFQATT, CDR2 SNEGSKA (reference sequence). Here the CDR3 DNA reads TGCAGCGGTGACAGGCTTGGCTACACCTTC. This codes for CSGDRLGYTF.

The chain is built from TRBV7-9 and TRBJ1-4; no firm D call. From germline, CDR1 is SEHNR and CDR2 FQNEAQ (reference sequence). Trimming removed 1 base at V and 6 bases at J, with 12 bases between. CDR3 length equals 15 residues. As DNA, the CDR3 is TGTGCCAGCAGCTTAGATCACGGGAAGTATGAAAAACTGTTTTTT. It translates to CASSLDHGKYEKLFF.

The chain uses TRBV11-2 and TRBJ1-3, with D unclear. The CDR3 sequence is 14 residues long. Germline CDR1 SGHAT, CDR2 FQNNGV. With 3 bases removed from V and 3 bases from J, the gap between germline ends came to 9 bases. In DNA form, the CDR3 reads TGTGCCAGCAGCTTTGCGAGTTTTGGAAACACCATATATTTT. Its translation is CASSFASFGNTIYF.

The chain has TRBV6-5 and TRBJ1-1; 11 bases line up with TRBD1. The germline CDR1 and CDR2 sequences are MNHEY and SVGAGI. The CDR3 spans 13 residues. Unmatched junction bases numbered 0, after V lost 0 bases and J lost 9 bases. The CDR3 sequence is CASSYSDRGQAFF. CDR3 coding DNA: TGTGCCAGCAGTTACTCGGACAGGGGGCAAGCTTTCTTT.

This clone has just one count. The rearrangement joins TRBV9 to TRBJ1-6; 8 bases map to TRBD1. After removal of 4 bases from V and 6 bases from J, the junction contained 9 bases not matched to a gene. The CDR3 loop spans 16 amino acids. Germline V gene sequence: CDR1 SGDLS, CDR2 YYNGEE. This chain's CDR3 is CASSSLRDRSNSPLHF. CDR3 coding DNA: TGTGCCAGCAGCTCCCTCCGGGACAGGTCTAATTCACCCCTCCACTTT. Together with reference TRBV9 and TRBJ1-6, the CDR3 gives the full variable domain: DSGVTQTPKHLITATGQRVTLRCSPRSGDLSVYWYQQSLDQGLQFLIQYYNGEERAKGNILERFSAQQFPDLHSELNLSSLELGDSALYFCASSSLRDRSNSPLHFGNGTRLTVT.

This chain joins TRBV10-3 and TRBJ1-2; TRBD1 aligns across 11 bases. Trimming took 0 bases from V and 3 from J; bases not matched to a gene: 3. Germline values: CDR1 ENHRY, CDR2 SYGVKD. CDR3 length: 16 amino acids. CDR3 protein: CAISESDRGLDYGYTF. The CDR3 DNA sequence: TGTGCCATCAGTGAGTCGGACAGGGGGCTAGACTATGGCTACACCTTC.

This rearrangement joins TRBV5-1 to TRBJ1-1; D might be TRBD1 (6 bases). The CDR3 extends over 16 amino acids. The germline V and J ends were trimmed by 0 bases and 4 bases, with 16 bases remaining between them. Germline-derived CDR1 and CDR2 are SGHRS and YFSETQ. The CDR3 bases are TGCGCCAGCAGCTTGGAGGCCGGAAGGGGGTTCACTGAAGCTTTCTTT. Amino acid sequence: CASSLEAGRGFTEAFF.

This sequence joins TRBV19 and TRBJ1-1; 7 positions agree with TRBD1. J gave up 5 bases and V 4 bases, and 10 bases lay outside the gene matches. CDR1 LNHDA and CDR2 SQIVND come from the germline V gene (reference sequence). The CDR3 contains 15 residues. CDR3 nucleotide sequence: TGTGCCAGTAGTAGCGAGACAGGGAGAAGAACTGAAGCTTTCTTT. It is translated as CASSSETGRRTEAFF. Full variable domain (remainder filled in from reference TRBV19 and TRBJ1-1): DGGITQSPKYLFRKEGQNVTLSCEQNLNHDAMYWYRQDPGQGLRLIYYSQIVNDFQKGDIAEGYSVSREKKESFPLTVTSAQKNPTAFYLCASSSETGRRTEAFFGQGTRLTVV.

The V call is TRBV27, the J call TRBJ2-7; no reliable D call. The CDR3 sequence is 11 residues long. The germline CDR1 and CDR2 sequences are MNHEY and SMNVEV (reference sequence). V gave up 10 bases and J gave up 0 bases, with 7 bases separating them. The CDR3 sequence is CATSSSYEQYV. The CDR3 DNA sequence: TGTGCCACTTCGAGCTCCTACGAGCAGTACGTC.

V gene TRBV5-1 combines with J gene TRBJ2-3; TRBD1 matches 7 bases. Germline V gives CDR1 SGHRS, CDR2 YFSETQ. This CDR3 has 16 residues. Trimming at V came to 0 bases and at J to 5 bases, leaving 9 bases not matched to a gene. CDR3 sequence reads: CASSLARQGVKDTQYF. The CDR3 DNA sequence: TGCGCCAGCAGCTTGGCCCGCCAGGGGGTTAAAGATACGCAGTATTTT.

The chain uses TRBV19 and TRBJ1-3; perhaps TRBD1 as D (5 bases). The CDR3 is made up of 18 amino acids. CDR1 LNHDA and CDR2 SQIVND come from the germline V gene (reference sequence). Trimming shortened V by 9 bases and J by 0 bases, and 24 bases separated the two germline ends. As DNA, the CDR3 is TGTGCCAGCCATATGCGGTGGGGGGTCACCACCTCTGGAAACACCATATATTTT. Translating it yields CASHMRWGVTTSGNTIYF.

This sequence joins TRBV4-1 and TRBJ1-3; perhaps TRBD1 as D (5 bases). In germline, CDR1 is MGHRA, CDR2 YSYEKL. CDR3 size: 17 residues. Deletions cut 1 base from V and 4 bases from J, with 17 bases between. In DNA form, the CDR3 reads TGCGCCAGCAGCCAAGGGCTCGGGGGGACGCCAGGAAACACCATATATTTT. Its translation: CASSQGLGGTPGNTIYF.

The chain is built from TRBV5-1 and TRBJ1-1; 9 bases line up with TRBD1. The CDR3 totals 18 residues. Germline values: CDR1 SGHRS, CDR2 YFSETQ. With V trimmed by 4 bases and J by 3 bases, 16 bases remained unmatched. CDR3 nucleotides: TGCGCCAGCAGCCCAATAATACTGACAGGGGGAACGGACACTGAAGCTTTCTTT. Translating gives CASSPIILTGGTDTEAFF.

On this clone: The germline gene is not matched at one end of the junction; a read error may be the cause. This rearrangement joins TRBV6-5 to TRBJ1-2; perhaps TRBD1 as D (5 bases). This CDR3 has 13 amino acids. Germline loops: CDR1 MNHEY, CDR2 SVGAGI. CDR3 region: CASSDSGLYGYTF. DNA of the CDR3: TGTGCCAGCAGTGACTCGGGACTCTATGGCTACACCTTC.

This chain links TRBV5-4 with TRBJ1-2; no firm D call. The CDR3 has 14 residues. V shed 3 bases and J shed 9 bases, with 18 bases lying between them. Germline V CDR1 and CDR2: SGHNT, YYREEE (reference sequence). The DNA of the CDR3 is TGTGCCAGCAGCTCCCTAGCCAGGAGTAGGCGCTACACCTTC. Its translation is CASSSLARSRRYTF.